Described below is a single T cell receptor (beta chain) sequence and its context. Its specificity is not known. The sample originates from a study of monozygotic twins with inflammatory bowel disease. Study-level results: Limited statistical power may explain no repertoire similarity difference between concordant and discordant twins. Reduced clonotype sharing with other individuals was observed in IBD patients relative to healthy twins, especially with disease activity.

The CDR3 is 16 residues long. CDR1 KGHSH and CDR2 LQKENI come from the germline V gene. Reprocessing the 5' RACE reads, TCRdb reports a single entry for every CDR3 protein and omits DNA. In all, the sample yields under 350,000 distinct CDR3 sequences. The chain carries TRBV18 and TRBJ2-2. This clonotype originated in a human donor with ulcerative colitis or Crohn's disease, or a healthy co-twin of an affected twin (not recorded which). Sequences were obtained from blood. This CDR3 reads CASSPPGTYSTGELFF.